These T cell receptor beta chains were read from a single sample in a study of PD-L1 blockade in urothelial cancer. The assay was immunoSEQ multiplex PCR, and TCRdb's table has in-frame clones only and misses some. The table has tens of thousands of clones, 60% to 80% seen once; the top ten hold around 3.4%. This sample comprised PBMCs, obtained around atezolizumab (anti-PD-L1) treatment. These receptors were obtained from a man aged 65-85 years with urothelial cancer. Both conserved end residues are part of each CDR3. A D gene is named only where the DNA matches it firmly. Expanded clones get a size class; other rows say once, few or many, or leave the size out.

V gene,J gene,D gene,clone size,CDR3 DNA,CDR3 protein
TRBV19,TRBJ2-7,TRBD1,.,TGTGCCAGTAGAAGGACAGGAGCCTACGAGCAGTACTTC,CASRRTGAYEQYF
TRBV7-2,TRBJ1-2,TRBD1,.,TGTGCCAGCAGCTCCAACAGGGGGCTAGGCTATGGCTACACCTTC,CASSSNRGLGYGYTF
TRBV11-3,TRBJ2-1,TRBD2,.,TGTGCCAGCAGCTCGAAACGACTAGCGGGAGACGTTAATGAGCAGTTCTTC,CASSSKRLAGDVNEQFF
TRBV7-8,TRBJ2-4,.,.,TGTGCCAGCAGCTTAGCCAGAACAGGGTACATTCAGTACTTC,CASSLARTGYIQYF
TRBV5-5,TRBJ1-2,.,few,TGTGCCAGCAGCTTATCAGCAGGCGGGGGCTATGGCTACACCTTC,CASSLSAGGGYGYTF
TRBV7-2,TRBJ2-7,.,once,TGTGCCAGCAGCTTTTTACAGGACTCCTACGAGCAGTACTTC,CASSFLQDSYEQYF
TRBV7-9,TRBJ1-1,.,.,TGTGCCAGCAGAACCGGGACACCGAACACTGAAGCTTTCTTT,CASRTGTPNTEAFF
TRBV11-2,TRBJ2-3,TRBD2,many,TGTGCCAGCAGCCGACTTAGCGGGGGGGCAACAGATACGCAGTATTTT,CASSRLSGGATDTQYF
TRBV21-1,TRBJ2-7,.,.,TGTGCCAGCAGCAAGGGGGGACAGTTTGACGAGCAGTACTTC,CASSKGGQFDEQYF
TRBV5-1,TRBJ2-7,.,.,TGCGCCAGCAGTCCTAGGGGTGGAGATGGAGGGGAGCAGTACTTC,CASSPRGGDGGEQYF
TRBV28,TRBJ2-4,TRBD1,once,TGTGCCAGCACTCCGGGCGAGGCAGGGGGAAAAAACATTCAGTACTTC,CASTPGEAGGKNIQYF
TRBV28,TRBJ2-2,TRBD1,.,TGTGCCAGCACTTCCCCGGGACAGGGGGACGGGGAGCTGTTTTTT,CASTSPGQGDGELFF
TRBV19,TRBJ2-2,.,.,TGTGCCAGTAGTTTGTCGCGCTACACCGGGGAGCTGTTTTTT,CASSLSRYTGELFF
TRBV5-1,TRBJ1-3,.,.,TGCGCCAGCACCCCCGGGGGGCCTGGAAACACCATATATTTT,CASTPGGPGNTIYF
TRBV7-2,TRBJ1-3,.,.,TGTGCCAGCAGCCCGGGGGGTTTGGGTGGAAACACCATATATTTT,CASSPGGLGGNTIYF
TRBV4-1,TRBJ2-2,.,.,TGCGCCAGCAGCCAAGATCCGGTCACCGGGGAGCTGTTTTTT,CASSQDPVTGELFF
TRBV7-2,TRBJ1-1,TRBD1,.,TGTGCCAGCAGCTCGCGACAGGGGGCGCTTGGCACTGAAGCTTTCTTT,CASSSRQGALGTEAFF
TRBV2,TRBJ2-2,.,.,TGTGCCAGCAACCGGCGGGTGAACACCGGGGAGCTGTTTTTT,CASNRRVNTGELFF
TRBV13,TRBJ1-2,.,few,TGTGCCAGCAGCTTCTTACGAGCCGGCGGAGACTATGGCTACACCTTC,CASSFLRAGGDYGYTF
TRBV6-1,TRBJ2-3,TRBD2,.,TGTGCCAGCACTAGCGGGGGGGCTGGTACGCAGTATTTT,CASTSGGAGTQYF
TRBV4-3,TRBJ2-7,TRBD1,.,TGCGCCAGCAGCCAAGTGGTGGGACAGGGGGCTGGGTTAGGCCCCTACGAGCAGTACTTC,CASSQVVGQGAGLGPYEQYF
TRBV30,TRBJ2-1,TRBD2,.,TGTGCCTGGACTGGCGGGAGGACCTACAATGAGCAGTTCTTC,CAWTGGRTYNEQFF
TRBV18,TRBJ2-3,TRBD2,.,TGTGCCAGCTCAATAGCGGGAGCGGTCCCAGATACGCAGTATTTT,CASSIAGAVPDTQYF
TRBV7-2,TRBJ1-1,.,many,TGTGCCAGCAGCTTAGTCTTTACGAGGAGATCAATGAACACTGAAGCTTTCTTT,CASSLVFTRRSMNTEAFF
TRBV9,TRBJ2-1,.,.,TGTGCCAGCAGCGTGAGCGATCACTCCTACAATGAGCAGTTCTTC,CASSVSDHSYNEQFF
TRBV7-2,TRBJ2-7,.,.,TGTGCCAGCAGCTTAATCAGCTCCTACGAGCAGTACTTC,CASSLISSYEQYF
TRBV27,TRBJ2-2,.,.,TGTGCCAGCAGGCTAGGAGCAAACACCGGGGAGCTGTTTTTT,CASRLGANTGELFF
TRBV15,TRBJ2-7,.,few,TGTGCCACCAGCAGAGGCTACTACGAGCAGTACTTC,CATSRGYYEQYF
TRBV18,TRBJ1-5,.,.,TGTGCCAGCTCACCACTTGCAGGGCCGGATCAGCCCCAGCATTTT,CASSPLAGPDQPQHF
TRBV6-1,TRBJ1-1,.,.,TGTGCCAGCAGTGAACAGAGGACTGAAGCTTTCTTT,CASSEQRTEAFF
TRBV30,TRBJ1-1,.,.,TGTGCCTGGAGTGTACGAGGGCGCACTGAAGCTTTCTTT,CAWSVRGRTEAFF
TRBV6-5,TRBJ1-1,TRBD1,once,TGTGCCAGCAGCCGCCGGGGACAGACGAACACTGAAGCTTTCTTT,CASSRRGQTNTEAFF
TRBV19,TRBJ2-5,TRBD1,.,TGTGCCAGTAGTAACAGGGGCCTGGGCAGTGGGACCCAGTACTTC,CASSNRGLGSGTQYF
TRBV7-2,TRBJ1-1,.,.,TGTGCCAGCATGCTACACAGGCAGGGAGGCAAAACTTTCTTT,CASMLHRQGGKTFF
TRBV5-1,TRBJ2-1,TRBD1,.,TGCGCCAGCAGCTTGCCGGGACAGGGGTCCTACAATGAGCAGTTCTTC,CASSLPGQGSYNEQFF
TRBV4-1,TRBJ1-1,TRBD1,.,TGCGCCAGCAGCCACCTGCAGGGGGCGAGGAACACTGAAGCTTTCTTT,CASSHLQGARNTEAFF
TRBV6-5,TRBJ2-7,TRBD2,few,TGTGCCAGCAGTTACGCCGCTAGCGGGGGGTGGTACGAGCAGTACTTC,CASSYAASGGWYEQYF
TRBV6-6,TRBJ1-3,.,few,TGTGCCAGCAGTCCCGGGACACTCGGCTCTGGAAACACCATATATTTT,CASSPGTLGSGNTIYF
TRBV5-4,TRBJ2-3,.,.,TGTGCCAGCAGCCCGAGGTCGGGGATCTCCACAGATACGCAGTATTTT,CASSPRSGISTDTQYF
TRBV7-8,TRBJ2-1,TRBD2,few,TGTGCCAGCAGCTTGGGGTTGTCGGGGCGGGAGCTAAACCACAATGAGCAGTTCTTC,CASSLGLSGRELNHNEQFF
TRBV10-3,TRBJ2-3,.,.,TGTGCCATCAGTGAGGCTCGGCCCTCGGGACACGAATTTTTTAGCACAGATACGCAGTATTTT,CAISEARPSGHEFFSTDTQYF
TRBV6-4,TRBJ2-3,TRBD2,.,TGTGCCAGCAGTGGGCAAGCGGGGGCCCCCACAGATACGCAGTATTTT,CASSGQAGAPTDTQYF
TRBV7-2,TRBJ2-3,.,.,TGTGCCAGCAGCTTAGCTGCAGGGATCCCAGATACGCAGTATTTT,CASSLAAGIPDTQYF
TRBV2,TRBJ2-1,.,.,TGTGCCAGCAGCGGGAACCGACATCCCTTGAATGAGCAGTTCTTC,CASSGNRHPLNEQFF
TRBV2,TRBJ2-7,TRBD1,.,TGTGCCAGCAGTGAACTTGGACAGGGGCTACAAGGGGAGCAGTACTTC,CASSELGQGLQGEQYF
TRBV10-3,TRBJ1-1,TRBD1,once,TGTGCCGTTGGGACAGGGAGGAACACTGAAGCTTTCTTT,CAVGTGRNTEAFF
TRBV19,TRBJ2-2,.,.,TGTGCCAGTAGGAAGGGGGGGGCCCCCGGGGAGCTGTTTTTT,CASRKGGAPGELFF
TRBV29-1,TRBJ1-1,TRBD1,.,TGCAGCGCAACGCCCGGGACAGCGAACACTGAAGCTTTCTTT,CSATPGTANTEAFF
TRBV6-1,TRBJ1-2,.,.,TGTGCCAGCATCGACAGAGCTAACTATGGCTACACCTTC,CASIDRANYGYTF
TRBV7-2,TRBJ2-3,TRBD2,.,TGTGCCAGCAGCTTAGCGCCAGCGGGAGGGCCGACAGATACGCAGTATTTT,CASSLAPAGGPTDTQYF
TRBV7-8,TRBJ2-6,.,.,TGTGCCAGCACCCCGAGAGGGTTCCCCTTCTCTGGGGCCAACGTCCTGACTTTC,CASTPRGFPFSGANVLTF
TRBV9,TRBJ2-7,.,.,TGTGCCAGCAGCGCAGGGGCAGGGACAAACTACGAGCAGTACTTC,CASSAGAGTNYEQYF
TRBV19,TRBJ1-3,.,once,TGTGCCAGTAGTATAGTGGGCAGGCCTTCTGGAAACACCATATATTTT,CASSIVGRPSGNTIYF
TRBV5-1,TRBJ2-5,.,.,TGCGCCAGCAGCTTGGCCGGGGGGCGGTACCAAGAGACCCAGTACTTC,CASSLAGGRYQETQYF
TRBV5-6,TRBJ2-7,.,.,TGTGCCAGCAGCTCACAGGGTAGGTACGAGCAGTACTTC,CASSSQGRYEQYF
TRBV19,TRBJ2-1,.,.,TGTGCCAGTAGCCCGCTCGGCCTCGGGAATGAGCAGTTCTTC,CASSPLGLGNEQFF